The 32 T cell receptor beta chains below were found in one sample sequenced in a study of human T cells and chemical hapten exposure. TCRdb reanalysed the RACE reads using MiXCR and keeps one entry per CDR3 protein. The sample contains approximately 260,000 distinct CDR3 sequences, about 8.6% of which appear only once. Time point noted: pre-sensitization, week 0. Treatment here: therapeutic diphenylcyclopropenone sensitization with weekly scalp DPC. Sequences were derived from whole blood, sampled in connection with sensitization to the hapten diphenylcyclopropenone (DPC). All receptors derive from a woman between 40 and 55 years old with alopecia areata. Some clones in this sample may be carry-over from other donors' samples.

The chain has TRBV7-9 and TRBJ2-2, with TRBD1 as a possible D gene (6 bases). The CDR3 totals 14 residues. Trimming took 4 bases from V and 7 from J, leaving 13 bases between them. CDR1 is SEHNR, CDR2 FQNEAQ, per germline (reference sequence). The CDR3 loop reads CASSSPQGSGELFF. In nucleotides, the CDR3 is TGTGCCAGCAGCTCCCCGCAGGGGAGCGGGGAGCTGTTTTTT. Complete variable domain (other parts from reference TRBV7-9 and TRBJ2-2): DTGVSQNPRHKITKRGQNVTFRCDPISEHNRLYWYRQTLGQGPEFLTYFQNEAQLEKSRLLSDRFSAERPKGSFSTLEIQRTEQGDSAMYLCASSSPQGSGELFFGEGSRLTVL.

The rearrangement links TRBV7-2 to TRBJ1-2; the D is unclear. Trimming took off 5 bases at V and 2 bases at J, with 12 bases between the two ends. Germline V gene data show CDR1 as SGHTA and CDR2 as FQGNSA. The CDR3 spans 14 residues. DNA for the CDR3: TGTGCCAGCAGCCTCCCGACCCAGAACTATGGCTACACCTTC. It is translated as CASSLPTQNYGYTF.

This clonotype showed up just a few times. This chain links TRBV23-1 with TRBJ1-5, with D possibly TRBD1 on 6 matching bases. TRBV23-1 is sorted into the ORF group, with uncertain function. Trimming took off 4 bases at V and 6 bases at J, with 22 bases between the two ends. The CDR3 is made up of 17 amino acids. The CDR3 sequence is CASSPEAGGQARQPQHF. CDR3 DNA sequence: TGCGCCAGCAGTCCCGAGGCGGGGGGCCAGGCGCGTCAGCCCCAGCATTTT.

The CDR3: CASSLATANQPQHF. DNA for the CDR3: TGTGCCAGCAGCTTAGCAACAGCCAATCAGCCCCAGCATTTT. V is TRBV7-6 and J is TRBJ1-5; D gene unclear. Per germline, CDR1 SGHVS and CDR2 FNYEAQ. The CDR3 covers 14 residues. V was trimmed by 0 bases and J by 3 bases, leaving 6 bases between them.

This clonotype has ten or more counts. The gene calls are TRBV29-1 and TRBJ2-1; TRBD2 matches 11 bases. With V trimmed by 2 bases and J by 0 bases, 3 bases remained unmatched. The germline gives CDR1 SQVTM, CDR2 ANQGSEA. There are 16 residues in the CDR3. This chain's CDR3 is CSVESSGGSSYNEQFF. CDR3 DNA: TGCAGCGTTGAATCTAGCGGGGGGAGCTCCTACAATGAGCAGTTCTTC.

In this sample, this clonotype turned up many times. V is TRBV12-3 or TRBV12-4 and J is TRBJ1-1; D is undetermined. The V and J ends lost 4 bases and 1 base respectively, with 22 bases between them. CDR3 size: 18 residues. For the CDR3, the DNA is TGTGCCAGCAGTTACGCTCTGCAAAGTATTCTTCCGAACACTGAAGCTTTCTTT. Its protein is CASSYALQSILPNTEAFF.

The chain is built from TRBV29-1 and TRBJ1-1; 7 bases align to TRBD1. Germline CDR1 and CDR2: SQVTM and ANQGSEA. The V and J ends lost 3 bases and 6 bases, in that order; junction bases with no gene match: 10. The CDR3 extends over 14 amino acids. DNA of the CDR3: TGCAGCGTTGAGGGACAGCAGGGGAGGTCTGAAGCTTTCTTT. Its protein is CSVEGQQGRSEAFF.

This clonotype has ten or more counts. The J gene is TRBJ2-7, the V gene TRBV27; D is perhaps TRBD2 (6 bases). CDR1 and CDR2 (germline): MNHEY, SMNVEV (reference sequence). V was clipped by 5 bases and J by 3 bases, with 14 bases between them. This CDR3 has 14 amino acids. In nucleotides, the CDR3 is TGTGCCAGCAGTCTTAGACTAGGAATCTACGAGCAGTACTTC. Its translation is CASSLRLGIYEQYF.

The table lists this clonotype with a few counts. The chain has TRBV29-1 and TRBJ2-6, with D perhaps being TRBD1 or TRBD2 (5 bases each). Germline CDR1 reads SQVTM; CDR2 reads ANQGSEA. The CDR3 is 16 amino acids. Between the trimmed V and J ends, which lost 3 bases and 4 bases, there was a span of 16 bases. The CDR3 DNA reads TGCAGCGTTGAGAGGCTCCAGGGACCCGGGGCCAACGTCCTGACTTTC. Translated, it gives CSVERLQGPGANVLTF. Combining the CDR3 with reference TRBV29-1 and TRBJ2-6 gives the whole variable domain SAVISQKPSRDICQRGTSLTIQCQVDSQVTMMFWYRQQPGQSLTLIATANQGSEATYESGFVIDKFPISRPNLTFSTLTVSNMSPEDSSIYLCSVERLQGPGANVLTFGAGSRLTVL.

The chain combines TRBV2 with TRBJ1-1; TRBD1 aligns across 7 bases. The J segment lost 0 bases and the V segment lost 6 bases, leaving 4 bases of the junction unmatched. The CDR3 spans 14 residues. Germline lookup yields CDR1 SNHLY and CDR2 FYNNEI. The DNA for the CDR3 is TGTGCCAGCAGATCAGGGGGGGTGAACACTGAAGCTTTCTTT. Protein sequence: CASRSGGVNTEAFF.

This clonotype was recorded at least ten times. The chain joins TRBV12-3 or TRBV12-4 to TRBJ2-2, with a weak D call TRBD2 (5 bases). The V and J ends lost 2 bases and 7 bases respectively, with 11 bases between them. The CDR3 is 14 residues long. The CDR3 DNA follows: TGTGCCAGCAGTTTACGAGGGCGTAACGGGGAGCTGTTTTTT. Residues: CASSLRGRNGELFF.

The table lists this clonotype with many counts. The rearrangement uses TRBV4-3 and TRBJ1-2; unclear D gene. Germline-derived CDR1 and CDR2 are LGHNA and YSLEER. V was clipped by 4 bases and J by 4 bases, with 7 bases between them. This CDR3 region has 12 residues. CDR3 sequence (DNA): TGCGCCAGCAGCCCGAGCGGCTATGGCTACACCTTC. Translation: CASSPSGYGYTF.

This clonotype was seen a few times. V and J are TRBV6-2 or TRBV6-3 and TRBJ2-6, with D tentatively TRBD2 (6 bases). The CDR3 runs to 18 residues. V lost 3 bases to trimming and J lost 4 bases, with 19 bases between them. Germline values: CDR1 MNHEY, CDR2 SVGEGT. The CDR3 loop reads CASSYWERGDSGANVLTF. The CDR3 DNA is TGTGCCAGCAGTTATTGGGAAAGAGGGGACTCCGGGGCCAACGTCCTGACTTTC.

This clonotype was detected a few times. V and J are TRBV4-1 and TRBJ1-1; possibly TRBD1 for D (6 bases). V shed 1 base and J shed 5 bases, with 14 bases lying between them. The CDR3 sequence is 15 residues long. Germline CDR1 MGHRA, CDR2 YSYEKL. CDR3 DNA: TGCGCCAGCAGCCAAGGATTTACGGGGGCAACTGAAGCTTTCTTT. The encoded protein is CASSQGFTGATEAFF.

This clonotype has more than one count but fewer than ten. The V gene is TRBV7-2, the J gene TRBJ1-2; D is possibly TRBD1 (6 bases). The CDR3 runs 15 residues. With 2 bases removed from V and 1 base from J, the gap between germline ends came to 11 bases. Germline V CDR1 and CDR2: SGHTA, FQGNSA. The CDR3 DNA follows: TGTGCCAGCAGCTTAATCCCAGGGGATAACTATGGCTACACCTTC. Residues: CASSLIPGDNYGYTF.

The chain has TRBV24-1 and TRBJ1-1, with no clear D. Germline V gene sequence: CDR1 KGHDR, CDR2 SFDVKD. The V end was cut by 12 bases, the J end by 1 base, with 14 bases between. This CDR3 contains 13 residues. The CDR3 loop is CADLIAANTEAFF. The CDR3, as DNA: TGTGCCGACCTGATAGCGGCGAACACTGAAGCTTTCTTT.

V and J are TRBV28 and TRBJ2-7; TRBD2 aligns across 14 bases. The CDR3 spans 16 residues. The germline gives CDR1 MDHEN, CDR2 SYDVKM. Germline trimming cut 5 bases from V and 1 base from J; bases unmatched to any gene: 4. CDR3 protein: CASSGTSGSFSYEQYF. The CDR3 region has the DNA TGTGCCAGCAGTGGGACTAGCGGGAGTTTTTCCTACGAGCAGTACTTC.

The chain joins TRBV24-1 to TRBJ2-1, with D perhaps being TRBD1 or TRBD2 (6 bases each). CDR1 and CDR2 (germline): KGHDR, SFDVKD. The ends were cut back, 0 bases at V and 8 bases at J, with 10 bases in the middle. The CDR3 is 14 amino acids. The CDR3 here is CATSDLGGGDEQFF. The CDR3 nucleotides read TGTGCCACCAGTGATTTGGGGGGCGGGGATGAGCAGTTCTTC.

This clonotype has only a few counts. V usage is TRBV11-2 and J usage is TRBJ2-1, with 12 nucleotides matching TRBD2. This CDR3 comprises 17 residues. V shed 2 bases and J 4 bases; nucleotides not matched to a gene: 6. CDR1 SGHAT and CDR2 FQNNGV come from the germline V gene. In DNA form, the CDR3 reads TGTGCCAGCAGCTTAAATAGACTAGCGGGAGTATACAATGAGCAGTTCTTC. Amino acids: CASSLNRLAGVYNEQFF.

This chain links TRBV7-2 with TRBJ1-3; a weak D match, TRBD1 (6 bases). V gave up 1 base and J gave up 4 bases, with 14 bases separating them. The length of the CDR3 is 16 residues. CDR1 and CDR2 from the germline V gene are SGHTA and FQGNSA. CDR3 DNA sequence: TGTGCCAGCAGCTTAGTAGGGGGGACTCCCGGAAACACCATATATTTT. This gives the protein CASSLVGGTPGNTIYF.

V is TRBV29-1 and J is TRBJ2-1, with 7 nucleotides matching TRBD1. J was trimmed by 9 bases and V by 1 base; bases with no gene match: 9. Germline CDR1 reads SQVTM; CDR2 reads ANQGSEA. This CDR3 is 14 amino acids long. The CDR3 sequence is CSVEAVAPGGEQFF. The CDR3 DNA follows: TGCAGCGTTGAAGCGGTAGCCCCAGGGGGTGAGCAGTTCTTC.

J is TRBJ2-2 and V is TRBV20-1; D is ambiguous. The CDR3 extends over 14 amino acids. CDR1 is DFQATT, CDR2 SNEGSKA, per germline (reference sequence). Trimming took 6 bases from V and 4 from J, leaving 15 bases between them. In nucleotides, the CDR3 is TGCAGTGCCAGCGCGGTTACACGCACCGGGGAGCTGTTTTTT. Translated: CSASAVTRTGELFF.

V gene TRBV20-1 combines with J gene TRBJ1-1; the D gene is possibly TRBD1 (6 bases). This CDR3 region has 13 residues. The germline V gene encodes CDR1 DFQATT and CDR2 SNEGSKA (reference sequence). V lost 1 base and J lost 6, with 12 bases in between. The CDR3 DNA is TGCAGTGCTAGAGCTACAGGGTCCGCTGAAGCTTTCTTT. Translated, it gives CSARATGSAEAFF.

This clonotype has a handful of counts. J is TRBJ2-7 and V is TRBV4-1; D is perhaps TRBD1 or TRBD2 (5 bases each). Trimming removed 2 bases at V and 4 bases at J, with 18 bases between. The V gene's germline CDR1 is MGHRA and CDR2 YSYEKL. There are 16 residues in the CDR3. In nucleotides, the CDR3 is TGCGCCAGCAGCCAACCAGCTTCCGGGACCGGTTACGAGCAGTACTTC. It specifies CASSQPASGTGYEQYF.

This clonotype was seen a handful of times. The chain couples TRBV24-1 to TRBJ1-1; perhaps TRBD1 as D (6 bases). The CDR3 runs to 16 residues. V lost 7 bases and J 4 bases, leaving 21 bases between the germline ends. CDR1 is KGHDR and CDR2 is SFDVKD in the germline V gene. CDR3 sequence reads: CATRQGGQGIGTEAFF. The CDR3 DNA reads TGTGCCACCAGACAAGGAGGGCAGGGGATCGGCACTGAAGCTTTCTTT.

This clonotype was seen more than once but under ten times. V and J are TRBV24-1 and TRBJ2-7; D gene unclear. V was clipped by 3 bases and J by 6 bases, with 14 bases between them. Germline V gene lookup returns CDR1 KGHDR and CDR2 SFDVKD. The CDR3 has 14 amino acids. The CDR3: CATSDASLLGEQYF. The CDR3, as DNA: TGTGCCACCAGTGATGCTAGTCTCCTCGGCGAGCAGTACTTC.

This clonotype was observed many times. The CDR3 coding sequence is TGTGCCAGCAGCTTCGATCCGGGGACCTACGAGCAGTACTTC. This encodes CASSFDPGTYEQYF. The chain links TRBV5-5 to TRBJ2-7; maybe TRBD2 (5 bases). Trimming removed 2 bases at V and 2 bases at J, with 11 bases between. In germline, CDR1 is SGHKS, CDR2 YYEKEE (reference sequence). This CDR3 region has 14 residues.

This clonotype showed up many times. The V and J genes are TRBV6-2 or TRBV6-3 and TRBJ2-7, with 7 positions matching TRBD2. Per the germline V gene, CDR1 is MNHEY and CDR2 is SVGEGT. The junction had 5 bases not matched to a gene; V was cut back by 6 bases and J by 0 bases. This CDR3 is built from 14 residues. This CDR3 reads CASSRRDYSYEQYF. The CDR3 region has the DNA TGTGCCAGCAGCCGGAGGGACTACTCCTACGAGCAGTACTTC.

This chain connects TRBV4-2 to TRBJ1-1; unclear D gene. The CDR3 has 13 amino acids. V was shortened by 4 bases and J by 5 bases, with 11 bases between the two germline ends. CDR1 and CDR2 from the germline V gene are LGHNA and YNFKEQ. As DNA, the CDR3 is TGTGCCAGCAGCCGGGAGGAGATGACTGAAGCTTTCTTT. Its translation: CASSREEMTEAFF.

Only a few counts were recorded for this clonotype. The chain couples TRBV28 to TRBJ2-1; possibly TRBD1 for D (6 bases). This CDR3 contains 16 residues. Germline loops: CDR1 MDHEN, CDR2 SYDVKM. The V gene lost 6 bases and the J gene lost 6 bases, with 21 bases spanning the gap. CDR3 protein: CASRSSGGPRGNEQFF. Here the CDR3 DNA reads TGTGCCAGCAGATCGAGCGGTGGACCCAGGGGCAATGAGCAGTTCTTC.

In its sample, this clonotype was seen a few times. The chain couples TRBV6-2 or TRBV6-3 to TRBJ2-1; 10 bases line up with TRBD1. V shed 11 bases, J shed 6 bases, and the junction held 7 bases outside the gene matches. The germline V gene has CDR1 MNHEY and CDR2 SVGEGT. CDR3 length: 13 residues. This CDR3 is CASGQGRFNEQFF. Written as DNA, the CDR3 is TGTGCCTCGGGACAGGGGCGTTTCAATGAGCAGTTCTTC.

This clonotype was recorded a few times. The chain employs TRBV5-1 and TRBJ2-7; 9 bases map to TRBD2. Germline CDR1 and CDR2: SGHRS and YFSETQ. The CDR3 has 14 amino acids. Trimming removed 6 bases from V and 2 bases from J; junction bases left unmatched: 6. CDR3 loop: CASKAREGPYEQYF. The DNA of the CDR3 is TGCGCCAGCAAGGCGCGGGAGGGGCCCTACGAGCAGTACTTC. Full variable domain (rest looked up from reference TRBV5-1 and TRBJ2-7): KAGVTQTPRYLIKTRGQQVTLSCSPISGHRSVSWYQQTPGQGLQFLFEYFSETQRNKGNFPGRFSGRQFSNSRSEMNVSTLELGDSALYLCASKAREGPYEQYFGPGTRLTVT.